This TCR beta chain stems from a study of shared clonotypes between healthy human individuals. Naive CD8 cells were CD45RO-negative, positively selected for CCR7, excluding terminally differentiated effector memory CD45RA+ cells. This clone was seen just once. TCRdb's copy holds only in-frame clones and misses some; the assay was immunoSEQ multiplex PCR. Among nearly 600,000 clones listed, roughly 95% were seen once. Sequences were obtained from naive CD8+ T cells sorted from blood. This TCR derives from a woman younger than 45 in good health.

The DNA for the CDR3 is TGCGCCAGCAGCCGCCAGATTATGCCGGGACAGAGAACCTACGAGCAGTACTTC. Translating it yields CASSRQIMPGQRTYEQYF. V is TRBV5-1 and J is TRBJ2-7; 7 nucleotides align to TRBD1. Germline CDR1 is SGHRS and CDR2 is YFSETQ. J lost 2 bases, V lost 4 bases, and 18 bases had no gene match. The CDR3 runs to 18 residues.